This paragraph covers one T cell receptor beta chain sequence. The data are from a study of neoadjuvant nivolumab and ipilimumab in lung cancer. CDR1 is ENHRY and CDR2 is SYGVKD in the germline V gene. The CDR3 is 15 residues long. With 5 bases removed from V and 1 base from J, the gap between germline ends came to 13 bases. The repertoire was sequenced with immunoSEQ multiplex PCR; TCRdb's copy has only in-frame clones and lacks some. This table has about 38,000 clones, 89% appearing once. The J gene is TRBJ2-3, the V gene TRBV10-3; tentative D call: TRBD1 (5 bases). The source is an adult with non-small cell lung cancer. The starting material was peripheral blood, obtained before neoadjuvant nivolumab, alone or with ipilimumab. CDR3 nucleotide sequence: TGTGCCATCAGTCGACAGAGCCTGGGCACAGATACGCAGTATTTT. Translation: CAISRQSLGTDTQYF.